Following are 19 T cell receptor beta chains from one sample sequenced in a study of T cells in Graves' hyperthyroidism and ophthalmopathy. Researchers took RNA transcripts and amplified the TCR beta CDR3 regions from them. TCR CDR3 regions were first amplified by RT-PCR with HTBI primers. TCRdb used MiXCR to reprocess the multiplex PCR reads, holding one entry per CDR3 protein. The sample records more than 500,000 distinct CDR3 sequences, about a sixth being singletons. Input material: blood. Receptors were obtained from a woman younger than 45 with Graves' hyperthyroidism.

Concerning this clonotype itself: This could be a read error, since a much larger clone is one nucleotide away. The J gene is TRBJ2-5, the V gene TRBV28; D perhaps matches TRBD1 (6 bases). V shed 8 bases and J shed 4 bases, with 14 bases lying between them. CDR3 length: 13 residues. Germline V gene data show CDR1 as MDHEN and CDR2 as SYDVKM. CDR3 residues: CASLWETGETQYF. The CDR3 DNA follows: TGTGCCAGCTTGTGGGAGACAGGAGAGACCCAGTACTTC. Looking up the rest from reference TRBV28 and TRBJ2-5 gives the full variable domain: DVKVTQSSRYLVKRTGEKVFLECVQDMDHENMFWYRQDPGLGLRLIYFSYDVKMKEKGDIPEGYSVSREKKERFSLILESASTNQTSMYLCASLWETGETQYFGPGTRLLVL.

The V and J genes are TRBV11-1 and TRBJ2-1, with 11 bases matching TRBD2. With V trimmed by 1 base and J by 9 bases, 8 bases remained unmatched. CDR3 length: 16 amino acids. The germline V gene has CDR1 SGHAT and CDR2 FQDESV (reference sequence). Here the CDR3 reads CASSLGLAGGLREQFF. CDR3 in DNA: TGTGCCAGCAGCTTAGGATTAGCGGGAGGGCTACGTGAGCAGTTCTTC.

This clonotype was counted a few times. The CDR3: CSARDTTESNYGYTF. CDR3 in DNA: TGCAGTGCTAGAGATACGACCGAATCTAACTATGGCTACACCTTC. The chain uses TRBV20-1 and TRBJ1-2; D is unclear. The CDR3 is 15 amino acids. Germline values: CDR1 DFQATT, CDR2 SNEGSKA (reference sequence). V was trimmed by 0 bases and J by 0 bases, leaving 11 bases between them.

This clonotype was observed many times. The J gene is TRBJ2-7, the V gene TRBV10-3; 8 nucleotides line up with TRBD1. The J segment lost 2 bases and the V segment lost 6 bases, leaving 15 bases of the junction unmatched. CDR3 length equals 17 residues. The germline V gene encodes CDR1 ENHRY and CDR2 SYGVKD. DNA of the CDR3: TGTGCCATCAGCTACCCCCCCACGGGACAGGTCACCTACGAGCAGTACTTC. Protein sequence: CAISYPPTGQVTYEQYF.

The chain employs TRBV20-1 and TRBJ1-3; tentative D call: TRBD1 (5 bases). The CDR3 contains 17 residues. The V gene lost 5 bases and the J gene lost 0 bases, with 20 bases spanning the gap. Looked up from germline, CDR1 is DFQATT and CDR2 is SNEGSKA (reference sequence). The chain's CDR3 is CSARGYSPGPSGNTIYF. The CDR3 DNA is TGCAGTGCTCGGGGGTACTCCCCAGGCCCCTCTGGAAACACCATATATTTT.

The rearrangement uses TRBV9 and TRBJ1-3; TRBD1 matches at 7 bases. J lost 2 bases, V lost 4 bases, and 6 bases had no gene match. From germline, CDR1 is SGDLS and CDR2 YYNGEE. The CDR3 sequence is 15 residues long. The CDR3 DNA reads TGTGCCAGCAGCTCCACAGGGGCCACTGGAAACACCATATATTTT. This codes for CASSSTGATGNTIYF.

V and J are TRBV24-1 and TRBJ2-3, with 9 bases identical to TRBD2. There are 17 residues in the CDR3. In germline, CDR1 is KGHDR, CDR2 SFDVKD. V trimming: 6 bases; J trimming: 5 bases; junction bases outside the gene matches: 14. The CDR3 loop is CATSFEDSGRSGDTQYF. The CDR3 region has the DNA TGTGCCACCAGTTTTGAGGATAGCGGGAGATCGGGAGATACGCAGTATTTT.

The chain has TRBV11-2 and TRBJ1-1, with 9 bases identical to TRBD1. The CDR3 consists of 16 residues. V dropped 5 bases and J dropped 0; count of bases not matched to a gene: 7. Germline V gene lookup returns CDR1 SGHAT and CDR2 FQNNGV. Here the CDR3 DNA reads TGTGCCAGCAGCGCCCAGGGACAGGGAATGAACACTGAAGCTTTCTTT. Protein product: CASSAQGQGMNTEAFF.

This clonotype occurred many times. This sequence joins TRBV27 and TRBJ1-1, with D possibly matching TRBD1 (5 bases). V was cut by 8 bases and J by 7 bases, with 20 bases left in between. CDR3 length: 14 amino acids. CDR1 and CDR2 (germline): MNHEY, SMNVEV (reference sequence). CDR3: CASRNLGATSEAFF. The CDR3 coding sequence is TGTGCCAGCCGCAACCTCGGGGCAACGAGTGAAGCTTTCTTT.

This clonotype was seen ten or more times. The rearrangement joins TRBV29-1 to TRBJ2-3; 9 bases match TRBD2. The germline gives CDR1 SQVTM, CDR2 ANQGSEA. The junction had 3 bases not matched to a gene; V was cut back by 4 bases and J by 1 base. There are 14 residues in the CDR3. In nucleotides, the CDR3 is TGCAGCGTTGCCCCTAGCGGGGGCACAGATACGCAGTATTTT. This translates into CSVAPSGGTDTQYF.

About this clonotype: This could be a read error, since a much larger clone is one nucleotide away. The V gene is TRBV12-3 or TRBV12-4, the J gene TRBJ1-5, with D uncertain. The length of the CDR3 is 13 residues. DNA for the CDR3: TGTGCCAGCAGTTTTGATAGCAATCGGCCCCAGCATTTT. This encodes CASSFDSNRPQHF.

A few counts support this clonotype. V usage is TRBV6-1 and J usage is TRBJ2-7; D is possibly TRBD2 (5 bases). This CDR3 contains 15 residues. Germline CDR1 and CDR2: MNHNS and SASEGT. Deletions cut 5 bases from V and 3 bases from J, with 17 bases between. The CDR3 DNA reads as TGTGCCAGCAGTTATGGTCCTAGCCAAGTCTACGAGCAGTACTTC. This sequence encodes CASSYGPSQVYEQYF.

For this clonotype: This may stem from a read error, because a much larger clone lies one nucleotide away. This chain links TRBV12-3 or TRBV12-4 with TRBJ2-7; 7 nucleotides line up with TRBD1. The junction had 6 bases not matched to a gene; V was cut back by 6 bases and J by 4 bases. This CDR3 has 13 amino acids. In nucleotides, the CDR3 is TGTGCCAGCAGGATCAGGGGGAGTTACGAGCAGTACTTC. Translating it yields CASRIRGSYEQYF.

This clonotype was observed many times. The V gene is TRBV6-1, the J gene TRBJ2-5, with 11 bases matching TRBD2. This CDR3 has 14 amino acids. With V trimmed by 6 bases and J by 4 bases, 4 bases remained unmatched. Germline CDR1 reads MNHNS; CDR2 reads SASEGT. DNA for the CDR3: TGTGCCAGCAGCTTCGGACTAGCGGGAGAGACCCAGTACTTC. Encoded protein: CASSFGLAGETQYF.

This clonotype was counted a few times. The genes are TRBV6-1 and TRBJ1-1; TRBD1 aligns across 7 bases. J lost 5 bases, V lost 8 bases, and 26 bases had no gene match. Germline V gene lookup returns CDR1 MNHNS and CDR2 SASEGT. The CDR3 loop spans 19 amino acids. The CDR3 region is CASLPTPGEVDRVRTEAFF. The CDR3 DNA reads TGTGCCAGCCTACCGACCCCAGGGGAGGTCGACAGGGTGAGGACTGAAGCTTTCTTT.

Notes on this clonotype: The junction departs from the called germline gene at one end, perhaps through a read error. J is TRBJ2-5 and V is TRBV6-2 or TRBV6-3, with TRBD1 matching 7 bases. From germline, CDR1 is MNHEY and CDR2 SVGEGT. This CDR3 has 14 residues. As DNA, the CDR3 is TGTGCCGGCAGTTATAATGACAGGGAAGGGACCCAGTACTTC. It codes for CAGSYNDREGTQYF.

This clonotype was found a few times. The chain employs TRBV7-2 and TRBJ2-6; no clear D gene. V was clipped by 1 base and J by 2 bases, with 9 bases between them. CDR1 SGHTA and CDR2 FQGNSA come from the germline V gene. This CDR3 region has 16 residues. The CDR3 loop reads CASSLGIGTGANVLTF. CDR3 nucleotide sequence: TGTGCCAGCAGCTTAGGAATAGGGACTGGGGCCAACGTCCTGACTTTC.

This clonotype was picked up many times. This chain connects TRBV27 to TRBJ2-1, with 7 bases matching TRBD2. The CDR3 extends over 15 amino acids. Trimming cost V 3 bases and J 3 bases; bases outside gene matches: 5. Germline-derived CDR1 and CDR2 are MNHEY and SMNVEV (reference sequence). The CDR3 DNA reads TGTGCCAGCAGTTTGGGCGGGAGTGTCTACAATGAGCAGTTCTTC. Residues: CASSLGGSVYNEQFF.

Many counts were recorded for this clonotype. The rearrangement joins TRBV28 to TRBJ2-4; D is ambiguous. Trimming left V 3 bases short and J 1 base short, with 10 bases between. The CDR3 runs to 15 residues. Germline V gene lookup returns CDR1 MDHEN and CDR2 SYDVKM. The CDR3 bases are TGTGCCAGCAGTTTTTCCGGAGCGGCCAAAAACATTCAGTACTTC. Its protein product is CASSFSGAAKNIQYF.